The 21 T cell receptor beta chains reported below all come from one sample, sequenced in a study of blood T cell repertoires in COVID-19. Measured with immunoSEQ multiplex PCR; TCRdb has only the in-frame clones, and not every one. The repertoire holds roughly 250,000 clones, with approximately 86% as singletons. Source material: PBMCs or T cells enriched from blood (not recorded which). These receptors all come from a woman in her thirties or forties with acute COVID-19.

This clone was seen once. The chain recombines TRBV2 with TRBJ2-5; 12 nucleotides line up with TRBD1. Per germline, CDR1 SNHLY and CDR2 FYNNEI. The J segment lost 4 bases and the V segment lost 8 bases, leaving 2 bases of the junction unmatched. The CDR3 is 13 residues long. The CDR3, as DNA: TGTGCCAGCCGGGACAGGGGGCGAGAGACCCAGTACTTC. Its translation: CASRDRGRETQYF.

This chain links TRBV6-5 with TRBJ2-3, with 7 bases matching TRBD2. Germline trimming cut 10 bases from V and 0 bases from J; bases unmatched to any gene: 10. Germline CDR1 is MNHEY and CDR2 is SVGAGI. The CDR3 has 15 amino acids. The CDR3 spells CATSVPGLSTDTQYF. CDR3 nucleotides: TGTGCCACCTCCGTCCCGGGACTAAGCACAGATACGCAGTATTTT.

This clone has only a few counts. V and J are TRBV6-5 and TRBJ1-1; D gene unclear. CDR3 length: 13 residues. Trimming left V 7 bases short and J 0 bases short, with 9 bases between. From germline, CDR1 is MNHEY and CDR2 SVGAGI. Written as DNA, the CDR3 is TGTGCCAGCATCTTGACACTGAACACTGAAGCTTTCTTT. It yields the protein CASILTLNTEAFF.

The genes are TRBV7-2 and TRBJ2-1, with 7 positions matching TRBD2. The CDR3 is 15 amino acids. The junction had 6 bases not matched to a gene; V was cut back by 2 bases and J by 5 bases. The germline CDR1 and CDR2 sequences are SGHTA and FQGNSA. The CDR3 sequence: CASSLQSGINNEQFF. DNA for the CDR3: TGTGCCAGCAGCTTACAAAGCGGGATTAACAATGAGCAGTTCTTC. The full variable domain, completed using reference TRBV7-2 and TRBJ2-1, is GAGVSQSPSNKVTEKGKDVELRCDPISGHTALYWYRQSLGQGLEFLIYFQGNSAPDKSGLPSDRFSAERTGGSVSTLTIQRTQQEDSAVYLCASSLQSGINNEQFFGPGTRLTVL.

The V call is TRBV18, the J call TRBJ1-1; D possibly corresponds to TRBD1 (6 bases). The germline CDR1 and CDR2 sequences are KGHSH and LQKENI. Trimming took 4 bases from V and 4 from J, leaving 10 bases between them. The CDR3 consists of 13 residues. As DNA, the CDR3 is TGTGCCAGCTCACAGACAGGCCCCACTGAAGCTTTCTTT. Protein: CASSQTGPTEAFF.

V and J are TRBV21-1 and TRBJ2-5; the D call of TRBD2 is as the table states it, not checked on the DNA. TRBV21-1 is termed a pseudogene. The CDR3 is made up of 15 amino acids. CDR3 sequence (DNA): TGTGCCAGCAGCTACACCGGGACTAGCGGCGAGACCCAGTACTTC. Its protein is CASSYTGTSGETQYF.

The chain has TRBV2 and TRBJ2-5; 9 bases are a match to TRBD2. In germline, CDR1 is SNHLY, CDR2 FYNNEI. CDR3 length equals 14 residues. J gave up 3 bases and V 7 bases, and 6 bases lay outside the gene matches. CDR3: CASTNRLAEETQYF. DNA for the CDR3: TGTGCCAGCACCAATAGACTAGCGGAAGAGACCCAGTACTTC. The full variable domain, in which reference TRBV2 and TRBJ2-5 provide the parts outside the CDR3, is EPEVTQTPSHQVTQMGQEVILRCVPISNHLYFYWYRQILGQKVEFLVSFYNNEISEKSEIFDDQFSVERPDGSNFTLKIRSTKLEDSAMYFCASTNRLAEETQYFGPGTRLLVL.

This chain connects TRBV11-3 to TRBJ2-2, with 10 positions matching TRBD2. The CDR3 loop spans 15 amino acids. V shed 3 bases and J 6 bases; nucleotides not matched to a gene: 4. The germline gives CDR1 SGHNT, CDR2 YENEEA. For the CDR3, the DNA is TGTGCCAGCAGCTTCCCTAGCGGGAGAGCCGGGGAGCTGTTTTTT. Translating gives CASSFPSGRAGELFF.

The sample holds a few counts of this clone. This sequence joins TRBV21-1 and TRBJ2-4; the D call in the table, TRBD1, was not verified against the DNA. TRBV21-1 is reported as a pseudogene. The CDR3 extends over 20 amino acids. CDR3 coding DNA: TGTGCCAGCAGCACCCGGGACAGGACAACCATCGCCCTAGCCAAAAACATTCAGTACTTC. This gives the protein CASSTRDRTTIALAKNIQYF.

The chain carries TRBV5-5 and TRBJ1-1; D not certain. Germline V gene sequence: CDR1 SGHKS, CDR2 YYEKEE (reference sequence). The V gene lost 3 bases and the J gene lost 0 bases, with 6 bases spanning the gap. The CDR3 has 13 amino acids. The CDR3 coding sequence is TGTGCCAGCAGCTCGGGAATGAACACTGAAGCTTTCTTT. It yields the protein CASSSGMNTEAFF.

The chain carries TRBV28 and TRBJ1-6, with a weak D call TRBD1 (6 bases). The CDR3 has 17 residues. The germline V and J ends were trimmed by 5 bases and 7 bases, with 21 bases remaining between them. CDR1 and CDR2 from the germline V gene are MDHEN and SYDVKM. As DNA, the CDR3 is TGTGCCAGCAGTCTAGGCCGTGGACAGTTGGAAAATTCACCCCTCCACTTT. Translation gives CASSLGRGQLENSPLHF.

The CDR3 loop reads CASSRALAEGKETQYF. The CDR3 DNA is TGTGCCAGCAGCCGGGCTCTAGCGGAGGGGAAAGAGACCCAGTACTTC. The chain links TRBV11-2 to TRBJ2-5; 7 positions agree with TRBD2. After removal of 5 bases from V and 3 bases from J, the junction contained 12 bases not matched to a gene. CDR1 is SGHAT and CDR2 is FQNNGV in the germline V gene. CDR3 size: 16 residues. Drawing the rest from reference TRBV11-2 and TRBJ2-5, the complete variable domain is EAGVAQSPRYKIIEKRQSVAFWCNPISGHATLYWYQQILGQGPKLLIQFQNNGVVDDSQLPKDRFSAERLKGVDSTLKIQPAKLEDSAVYLCASSRALAEGKETQYFGPGTRLLVL.

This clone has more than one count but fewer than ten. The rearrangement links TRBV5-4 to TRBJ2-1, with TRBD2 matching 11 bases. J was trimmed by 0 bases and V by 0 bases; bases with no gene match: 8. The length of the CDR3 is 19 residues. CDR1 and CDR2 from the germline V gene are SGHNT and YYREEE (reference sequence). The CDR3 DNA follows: TGTGCCAGCAGCTTGGTTTGGGCTAGCGGGGGGAGCTCCTACAATGAGCAGTTCTTC. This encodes CASSLVWASGGSSYNEQFF.

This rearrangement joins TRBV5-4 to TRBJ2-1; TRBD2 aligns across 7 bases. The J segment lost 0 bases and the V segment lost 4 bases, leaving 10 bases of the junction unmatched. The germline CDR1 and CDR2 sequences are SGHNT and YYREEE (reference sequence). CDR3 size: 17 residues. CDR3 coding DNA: TGTGCCAGCAGCGCAGAGCTAGCGGTTAGCTCCTACAATGAGCAGTTCTTC. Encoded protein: CASSAELAVSSYNEQFF. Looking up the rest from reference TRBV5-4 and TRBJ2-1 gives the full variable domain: ETGVTQSPTHLIKTRGQQVTLRCSSQSGHNTVSWYQQALGQGPQFIFQYYREEENGRGNFPPRFSGLQFPNYSSELNVNALELDDSALYLCASSAELAVSSYNEQFFGPGTRLTVL.

The CDR3 DNA reads as TGCAGCGTGGGACAGAACACTGAAGCTTTCTTT. Translation: CSVGQNTEAFF. This chain links TRBV29-1 with TRBJ1-1; D might be TRBD1 (6 bases). The V gene lost 6 bases and the J gene lost 1 base, with 6 bases spanning the gap. The CDR3 is 11 residues long. CDR1 and CDR2 (germline): SQVTM, ANQGSEA.

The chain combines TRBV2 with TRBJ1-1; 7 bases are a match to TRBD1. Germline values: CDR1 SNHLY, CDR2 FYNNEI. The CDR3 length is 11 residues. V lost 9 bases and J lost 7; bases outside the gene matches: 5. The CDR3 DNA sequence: TGTGCCAGGACAGGGAATATTGAAGCTTTCTTT. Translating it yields CARTGNIEAFF.

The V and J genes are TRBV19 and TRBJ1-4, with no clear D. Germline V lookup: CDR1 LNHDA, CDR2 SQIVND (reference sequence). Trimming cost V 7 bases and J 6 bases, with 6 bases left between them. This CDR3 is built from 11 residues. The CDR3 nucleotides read TGTGCCAGTATACTAGATGAAAAACTGTTTTTT. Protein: CASILDEKLFF. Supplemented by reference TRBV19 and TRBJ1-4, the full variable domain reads DGGITQSPKYLFRKEGQNVTLSCEQNLNHDAMYWYRQDPGQGLRLIYYSQIVNDFQKGDIAEGYSVSREKKESFPLTVTSAQKNPTAFYLCASILDEKLFFGSGTQLSVL.

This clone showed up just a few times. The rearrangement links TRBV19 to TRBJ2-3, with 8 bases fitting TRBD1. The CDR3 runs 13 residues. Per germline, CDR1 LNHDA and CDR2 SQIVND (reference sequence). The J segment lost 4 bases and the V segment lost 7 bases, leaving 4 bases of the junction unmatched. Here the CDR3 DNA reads TGTGCCAGTACGCAGGGGGCGGCAGATACGCAGTATTTT. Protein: CASTQGAADTQYF.

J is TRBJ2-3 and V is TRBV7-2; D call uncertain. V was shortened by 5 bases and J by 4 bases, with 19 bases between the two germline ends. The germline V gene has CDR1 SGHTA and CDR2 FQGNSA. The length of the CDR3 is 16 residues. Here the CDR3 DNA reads TGTGCCAGCAGCAGCATACTCTCCCCCCTACCAGATACGCAGTATTTT. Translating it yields CASSSILSPLPDTQYF. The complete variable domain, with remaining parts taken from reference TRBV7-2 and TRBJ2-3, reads GAGVSQSPSNKVTEKGKDVELRCDPISGHTALYWYRQSLGQGLEFLIYFQGNSAPDKSGLPSDRFSAERTGGSVSTLTIQRTQQEDSAVYLCASSSILSPLPDTQYFGPGTRLTVL.

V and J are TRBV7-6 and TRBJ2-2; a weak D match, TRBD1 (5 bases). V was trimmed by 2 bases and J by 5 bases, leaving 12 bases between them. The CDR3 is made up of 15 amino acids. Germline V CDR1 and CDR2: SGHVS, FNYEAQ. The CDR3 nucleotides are TGTGCCAGCAGCTTAACAGGTTCAGGAACCGGGGAGCTGTTTTTT. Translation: CASSLTGSGTGELFF.

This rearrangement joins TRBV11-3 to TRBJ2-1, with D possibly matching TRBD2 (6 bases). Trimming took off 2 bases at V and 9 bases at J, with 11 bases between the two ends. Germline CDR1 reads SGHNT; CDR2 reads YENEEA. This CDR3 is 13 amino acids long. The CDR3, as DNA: TGTGCCAGCAGCTTAACGCGGGAAGGTGAGCAGTTCTTC. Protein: CASSLTREGEQFF.